The 30 T cell receptor beta chains presented below share a single source sample, sequenced in a study of regulatory T cells in long-lasting Graves disease. Specified time point: newly diagnosed GD, antithyroid drugs for less than 3 months. PBMC-derived RNA was used for the TCR library. Assembly of TCR beta libraries relied on iRepertoire HTBI primers together with Arm-PCR of CDR3 regions. MiXCR was run by TCRdb on the multiplex PCR reads, yielding one entry per CDR3 protein. Counted here are roughly 440,000 distinct CDR3 sequences, around 17% occurring once; the ten biggest clones make up around 23%. The same data also went into a second study, on T cells in Graves' hyperthyroidism and ophthalmopathy.

The sequences come from peripheral blood mononuclear cells (PBMCs), collected at new diagnosis, from a patient treated with antithyroid drugs. The receptors originated from a young woman with Graves disease.

The chain recombines TRBV9 with TRBJ1-6; 7 positions agree with TRBD1. V lost 6 bases and J lost 0; bases outside the gene matches: 6. CDR3 size: 16 residues. In germline, CDR1 is SGDLS, CDR2 YYNGEE. The CDR3 sequence is CASTRDSSSYNSPLHF. The CDR3 region has the DNA TGTGCCAGCACCAGGGACAGCAGCTCCTATAATTCACCCCTCCACTTT.

This clonotype was recorded at least ten times. The J gene is TRBJ2-7, the V gene TRBV28, with 7 bases that match TRBD1. The V and J ends lost 6 bases and 3 bases, in that order; junction bases with no gene match: 8. CDR1 is MDHEN and CDR2 is SYDVKM in the germline V gene. The CDR3 totals 14 residues. CDR3 amino acids: CASSPTGISYEQYF. Here the CDR3 DNA reads TGTGCCAGCAGCCCGACAGGGATAAGCTACGAGCAGTACTTC.

This clonotype was observed many times. The chain carries TRBV12-3 or TRBV12-4 and TRBJ2-1; TRBD1 agrees at 12 bases. V shed 5 bases, J shed 8 bases, and the junction held 19 bases outside the gene matches. The CDR3 has 19 residues. The CDR3 DNA reads as TGTGCCAGCAGTCTCGATTTTGGGGACAGGGGGCTTTTCACAGATGAGCAGTTCTTC. It codes for CASSLDFGDRGLFTDEQFF.

Ten or more counts support this clonotype. V and J are TRBV5-1 and TRBJ2-7, with TRBD1 identical over 8 bases. This CDR3 spans 14 amino acids. V lost 0 bases, J lost 3 bases, and 2 bases stayed unmatched. Per germline, CDR1 SGHRS and CDR2 YFSETQ. This CDR3 reads CASSLGDRSYEQYF. CDR3 nucleotide sequence: TGCGCCAGCAGCTTGGGGGACAGGAGCTACGAGCAGTACTTC.

This clonotype was recorded a few times. V and J are TRBV19 and TRBJ1-4, with D possibly matching TRBD1 (6 bases). Deletions cut 7 bases from V and 3 bases from J, with 12 bases between. The CDR3 has 14 amino acids. Germline V lookup: CDR1 LNHDA, CDR2 SQIVND (reference sequence). CDR3 DNA: TGTGCCAGTACCTCACAGGGATCTAATGAAAAACTGTTTTTT. Translating it yields CASTSQGSNEKLFF.

This clonotype has ten or more counts. CDR3 coding DNA: TGTGCCAGCTCACCACCGTCCAGGGGTGACGAGCAGTACTTC. This translates into CASSPPSRGDEQYF. The rearrangement uses TRBV18 and TRBJ2-7; tentatively, D is TRBD1 (6 bases). Trimming pared 0 bases from V and 5 bases from J, leaving 11 bases between. The germline CDR1 and CDR2 sequences are KGHSH and LQKENI. This CDR3 is 14 amino acids long. Supplemented by reference TRBV18 and TRBJ2-7, the full variable domain reads NAGVMQNPRHLVRRRGQEARLRCSPMKGHSHVYWYRQLPEEGLKFMVYLQKENIIDESGMPKERFSAEFPKEGPSILRIQQVVRGDSAAYFCASSPPSRGDEQYFGPGTRLTVT.

This clonotype was detected ten times or more. The rearrangement joins TRBV5-6 to TRBJ1-2, with TRBD1 matching over 7 bases. This CDR3 contains 14 residues. The trim removed 4 bases at V and 4 bases at J, leaving 7 bases unmatched. Germline CDR1 and CDR2: SGHDT and YYEEEE. The CDR3, as DNA: TGTGCCAGCAGCGAGTCCGGGACAGTCTATGGCTACACCTTC. This codes for CASSESGTVYGYTF.

V is TRBV5-6 and J is TRBJ2-3; 7 bases agree with TRBD1. Per germline, CDR1 SGHDT and CDR2 YYEEEE. Trimming at V came to 4 bases and at J to 3 bases, leaving 11 bases not matched to a gene. CDR3 length: 16 amino acids. CDR3 region: CASSLRGSGGTDTQYF. In DNA form, the CDR3 reads TGTGCCAGCAGCCTCAGGGGGTCTGGTGGGACAGATACGCAGTATTTT. The full variable domain, rest sourced from reference TRBV5-6 and TRBJ2-3, is DAGVTQSPTHLIKTRGQQVTLRCSPKSGHDTVSWYQQALGQGPQFIFQYYEEEERQRGNFPDRFSGHQFPNYSSELNVNALLLGDSALYLCASSLRGSGGTDTQYFGPGTRLTVL.

This clonotype was detected many times. This chain uses TRBV28 with TRBJ2-1, with TRBD2 identical over 10 bases. The CDR3 sequence is 14 residues long. Germline CDR1 MDHEN, CDR2 SYDVKM. With V trimmed by 5 bases and J by 6 bases, 4 bases remained unmatched. The CDR3 protein is CASSGGLALNEQFF. In DNA form, the CDR3 reads TGTGCCAGCAGTGGGGGACTAGCGCTCAATGAGCAGTTCTTC.

This clonotype was seen many times. The CDR3: CASSPTGGVGQPQHF. As DNA, the CDR3 is TGTGCCAGCAGCCCGACGGGGGGGGTTGGACAGCCCCAGCATTTT. The chain recombines TRBV28 with TRBJ1-5, with D maybe TRBD1 (5 bases). This CDR3 region has 15 residues. Trimming removed 6 bases from V and 7 bases from J, with 19 bases in between. The germline V gene has CDR1 MDHEN and CDR2 SYDVKM.

The chain is built from TRBV5-6 and TRBJ2-7; D call uncertain. The V and J ends lost 2 bases and 6 bases respectively, with 6 bases between them. This CDR3 is 11 amino acids long. Looked up from germline, CDR1 is SGHDT and CDR2 is YYEEEE. CDR3 coding DNA: TGTGCCAGCAGCTTTGGGCTCGAGCAGTACTTC. This codes for CASSFGLEQYF.

This clonotype was counted only a few times. This chain links TRBV5-1 with TRBJ2-5; 12 positions agree with TRBD2. Germline CDR1 SGHRS, CDR2 YFSETQ. J lost 3 bases, V lost 9 bases, and 6 bases had no gene match. This CDR3 contains 14 residues. In nucleotides, the CDR3 is TGCGCCACGAAACGACTAGCGGGAGAAGAGACCCAGTACTTC. This codes for CATKRLAGEETQYF.

For this clonotype: This clone may be a read error of a much larger clone one base away. The chain joins TRBV5-1 to TRBJ2-2; 9 nucleotides match TRBD1. Per germline, CDR1 SGHRS and CDR2 YFSETQ. The CDR3 contains 18 residues. CDR3 amino acids: CASSGASGGTGLPGGLFF. The CDR3 DNA sequence: TGCGCCAGCAGCGGGGCCTCCGGTGGGACAGGGCTTCCCGGGGGGCTGTTTTTT.

This clonotype was found a few times. The rearrangement joins TRBV12-3 or TRBV12-4 to TRBJ2-1, with 10 positions matching TRBD2. CDR3 length: 17 amino acids. J was trimmed by 10 bases and V by 4 bases; bases with no gene match: 16. DNA of the CDR3: TGTGCCAGCAGTTACACCAAAGCGGGAGGGCCGCTTAACGAGCAGTTCTTC. Residues: CASSYTKAGGPLNEQFF.

This clonotype was seen a handful of times. The chain is built from TRBV6-2 or TRBV6-3 and TRBJ1-1; D gene ambiguous. Trimming took 1 base from V and 1 from J, leaving 4 bases between them. CDR1 MNHEY and CDR2 SVGEGT come from the germline V gene. The CDR3 has 13 residues. Here the CDR3 DNA reads TGTGCCAGCAGTTACTACGAGAACACTGAAGCTTTCTTT. It codes for CASSYYENTEAFF.

As concerns this clonotype: One junction end does not reproduce the germline sequence, and a read error may be involved. This sequence joins TRBV3-1 and TRBJ2-7, with 8 bases that match TRBD2. Per the germline V gene, CDR1 is LGHDT and CDR2 is YNNKEL (reference sequence). CDR3 size: 15 residues. The CDR3 sequence is CASCQDQGLDDEQYF. The CDR3 DNA is TGTGCCAGCTGCCAAGATCAGGGACTAGATGACGAGCAGTACTTC.

This chain joins TRBV6-1 and TRBJ2-7; D ambiguous. The CDR3 spans 16 residues. The V gene lost 5 bases and the J gene lost 0 bases, with 17 bases spanning the gap. Per germline, CDR1 MNHNS and CDR2 SASEGT. This chain's CDR3 is CASSRQTITNSYEQYF. CDR3 coding DNA: TGTGCCAGCAGTCGTCAGACGATCACAAACTCCTACGAGCAGTACTTC.

This clonotype has a count of ten or more. The chain carries TRBV11-2 and TRBJ2-2; the match to TRBD2 covers 7 bases. V dropped 2 bases and J dropped 3; count of bases not matched to a gene: 3. The CDR3 runs 15 residues. Germline V gives CDR1 SGHAT, CDR2 FQNNGV. CDR3 sequence: CASSLLADHTGELFF. CDR3 bases: TGTGCCAGCAGCTTACTAGCGGATCACACCGGGGAGCTGTTTTTT.

Many counts were recorded for this clonotype. The rearrangement uses TRBV28 and TRBJ2-1; 9 positions agree with TRBD1. This CDR3 has 14 amino acids. Trimming at V came to 6 bases and at J to 5 bases, leaving 5 bases not matched to a gene. Looked up from germline, CDR1 is MDHEN and CDR2 is SYDVKM. CDR3 residues: CASREGQGNNEQFF. CDR3 DNA: TGTGCCAGCAGGGAGGGACAGGGAAACAATGAGCAGTTCTTC.

This clonotype was seen many times. The genes are TRBV7-9 and TRBJ2-2; 13 bases match TRBD2. CDR3 size: 15 residues. The V gene's germline CDR1 is SEHNR and CDR2 FQNEAQ (reference sequence). The J segment lost 7 bases and the V segment lost 6 bases, leaving 5 bases of the junction unmatched. The CDR3 here is CASRRTSGSIGELFF. The CDR3 DNA sequence: TGTGCCAGCAGACGGACTAGCGGGAGTATCGGGGAGCTGTTTTTT.

In its sample, this clonotype was seen a few times. The rearrangement links TRBV3-1 to TRBJ2-4; D not resolved. The CDR3 length is 13 residues. Looked up from germline, CDR1 is LGHDT and CDR2 is YNNKEL (reference sequence). V lost 6 bases to trimming and J lost 5 bases, with 11 bases between them. The CDR3 DNA reads TGTGCCAGCAGTGAAAGGGCGGAAAACATTCAGTACTTC. Its protein is CASSERAENIQYF.

This clonotype was detected a few times. The chain couples TRBV4-3 to TRBJ2-7; no clear D. Germline CDR1 is LGHNA and CDR2 is YSLEER. The germline V and J ends were trimmed by 3 bases and 3 bases, with 15 bases remaining between them. The CDR3 totals 15 residues. CDR3 nucleotides: TGCGCCAGCAGCCAGGCCTTTGCTTATAGCTACGAGCAGTACTTC. Translation gives CASSQAFAYSYEQYF.

This clonotype was seen ten or more times. The V and J genes are TRBV20-1 and TRBJ2-1; D is undetermined. Trimming removed 6 bases from V and 11 bases from J, with 11 bases in between. The CDR3 extends over 10 amino acids. CDR1 DFQATT and CDR2 SNEGSKA come from the germline V gene (reference sequence). CDR3 coding DNA: TGCAGTGCCTCGGTAGAGAAGCAGTTCTTC. It is translated as CSASVEKQFF.

The V call is TRBV27, the J call TRBJ1-1; tentatively, D is TRBD1 (6 bases). Germline V gene data show CDR1 as MNHEY and CDR2 as SMNVEV (reference sequence). This CDR3 has 14 residues. V lost 8 bases and J lost 5, with 18 bases in between. Here the CDR3 reads CASAPGNRDTEAFF. As DNA, the CDR3 is TGTGCCAGCGCCCCCGGAAACAGGGATACTGAAGCTTTCTTT.

In this sample, this clonotype turned up a few times. The genes are TRBV11-2 and TRBJ2-1, with TRBD2 as a possible D gene (5 bases). The germline CDR1 and CDR2 sequences are SGHAT and FQNNGV. This CDR3 is 16 amino acids long. Trimming pared 5 bases from V and 4 bases from J, leaving 18 bases between. CDR3 nucleotide sequence: TGTGCCAGCAGCCCCGACTCGGGGTCTAAATACAATGAGCAGTTCTTC. This codes for CASSPDSGSKYNEQFF.

At least ten counts were recorded for this clonotype. The chain carries TRBV6-2 or TRBV6-3 and TRBJ2-1, with D perhaps matching TRBD1 or TRBD2 (5 bases each). Trimming shortened V by 7 bases and J by 7 bases, and 17 bases separated the two germline ends. CDR1 and CDR2 (germline): MNHEY, SVGEGT. The length of the CDR3 is 14 residues. The DNA for the CDR3 is TGTGCCAGCACCCCGCTTAGGGGAGAGAATGAGCAGTTCTTC. This codes for CASTPLRGENEQFF.

To note about this clonotype: A much larger clone lies a single base off, so this may be a read error. This is likely a read error, given that the CDR3 carries no conserved phenylalanine or tryptophan at its end. The chain employs TRBV6-2 or TRBV6-3 and TRBJ1-5; a weak D match, TRBD1 (5 bases). Germline V gene lookup returns CDR1 MNHEY and CDR2 SVGEGT. The CDR3 consists of 14 residues. Trimming stripped 6 bases from V and 0 bases from J, with 9 bases between. In DNA form, the CDR3 reads TGTGCCAGCAGCTGGGGGAATAGCAATCAGCCCCAGCATCTT. This sequence encodes CASSWGNSNQPQHL.

The chain uses TRBV11-2 and TRBJ1-1; 8 bases are a match to TRBD1. The CDR3 covers 18 residues. Germline trimming cut 3 bases from V and 8 bases from J; bases unmatched to any gene: 20. Germline V gene sequence: CDR1 SGHAT, CDR2 FQNNGV. The CDR3 sequence is CASSFQGGAGGRYGEAFF. The CDR3 nucleotides read TGTGCCAGCAGCTTCCAAGGTGGGGCAGGGGGCAGATATGGGGAAGCTTTCTTT. The full variable domain, in which reference TRBV11-2 and TRBJ1-1 provide the parts outside the CDR3, is EAGVAQSPRYKIIEKRQSVAFWCNPISGHATLYWYQQILGQGPKLLIQFQNNGVVDDSQLPKDRFSAERLKGVDSTLKIQPAKLEDSAVYLCASSFQGGAGGRYGEAFFGQGTRLTVV.

The CDR3 DNA sequence: TGTGCCAGTGGACAGGAGAACACCGGGGAGCTGTTTTTT. It translates to CASGQENTGELFF. This chain joins TRBV7-9 and TRBJ2-2; 7 nucleotides align to TRBD1. This CDR3 spans 13 amino acids. V lost 9 bases, J lost 1 base, and 2 bases stayed unmatched. Germline V gives CDR1 SEHNR, CDR2 FQNEAQ (reference sequence). The full variable domain, its missing parts supplied by reference TRBV7-9 and TRBJ2-2, is DTGVSQNPRHKITKRGQNVTFRCDPISEHNRLYWYRQTLGQGPEFLTYFQNEAQLEKSRLLSDRFSAERPKGSFSTLEIQRTEQGDSAMYLCASGQENTGELFFGEGSRLTVL.

The V gene is TRBV13, the J gene TRBJ2-1, with 7 bases lining up with TRBD1. This CDR3 has 14 amino acids. The V gene's germline CDR1 is PRHDT and CDR2 FYEKMQ (reference sequence). J lost 0 bases, V lost 8 bases, and 4 bases had no gene match. The CDR3, as DNA: TGTGCCAGCTTGAGACAGGGCTCCTACAATGAGCAGTTCTTC. This gives the protein CASLRQGSYNEQFF.